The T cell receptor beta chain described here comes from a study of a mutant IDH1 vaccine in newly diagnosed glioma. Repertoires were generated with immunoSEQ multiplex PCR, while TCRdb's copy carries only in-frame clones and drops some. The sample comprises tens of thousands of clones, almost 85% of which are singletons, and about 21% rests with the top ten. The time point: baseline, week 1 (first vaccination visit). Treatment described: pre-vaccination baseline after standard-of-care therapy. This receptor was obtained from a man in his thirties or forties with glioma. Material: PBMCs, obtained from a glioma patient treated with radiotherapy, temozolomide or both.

CDR3: CATKGWGDTEAFF. The CDR3 region has the DNA TGTGCCACTAAAGGATGGGGAGACACTGAAGCTTTCTTT. The rearrangement links TRBV19 to TRBJ1-1, with D unresolved. The germline gives CDR1 LNHDA, CDR2 SQIVND (reference sequence). This CDR3 contains 13 residues. The V gene lost 10 bases and the J gene lost 3 bases, with 15 bases spanning the gap.